This passage covers 13 T cell receptor beta chains from one sample sequenced in a study of blood T cell repertoires in COVID-19. Produced via immunoSEQ multiplex PCR; TCRdb's table is partial and in-frame only. The data show 200,000 to 250,000 clones, around 89% seen once. What was sequenced was peripheral blood. Receptor source: a woman in her thirties or forties with acute or convalescent COVID-19.

The chain recombines TRBV6-2 or TRBV6-3 with TRBJ2-2, with D possibly TRBD1 on 6 matching bases. V lost 6 bases and J 5 bases, leaving 19 bases between the germline ends. Germline loops: CDR1 MNHEY, CDR2 SVGEGT. The length of the CDR3 is 16 residues. CDR3 sequence: CASSPAPRGVTGELFF. CDR3 nucleotide sequence: TGTGCCAGCAGCCCTGCCCCCAGGGGAGTAACCGGGGAGCTGTTTTTT.

This chain joins TRBV18 and TRBJ2-7; D not certain. Germline CDR1 is KGHSH and CDR2 is LQKENI. V lost 2 bases and J 3 bases, leaving 8 bases between the germline ends. The CDR3 runs 13 residues. Written as DNA, the CDR3 is TGTGCCAGCTCACCAAACTCCCTCTACGAGCAGTACGTC. It yields the protein CASSPNSLYEQYV.

The J gene is TRBJ1-4, the V gene TRBV7-9; maybe TRBD1 (6 bases). Germline V lookup: CDR1 SEHNR, CDR2 FQNEAQ (reference sequence). Between the trimmed V and J ends, which lost 5 bases and 7 bases, there was a span of 20 bases. The CDR3 spans 16 residues. The CDR3 protein is CASSRPVTVGAEKLFF. In DNA, the CDR3 is TGTGCCAGCAGCAGACCCGTGACAGTGGGGGCTGAAAAACTGTTTTTT.

J is TRBJ2-2 and V is TRBV15; D not certain. CDR3 length: 16 amino acids. V was shortened by 3 bases and J by 0 bases, with 11 bases between the two germline ends. The germline gives CDR1 LNHNV, CDR2 YYDKDF (reference sequence). The CDR3, as DNA: TGTGCCACCAGCAGGGCCGGGTATTCGAACACCGGGGAGCTGTTTTTT. The encoded protein is CATSRAGYSNTGELFF.

The V and J genes are TRBV5-1 and TRBJ1-1; the match to TRBD1 covers 8 bases. The CDR3 extends over 14 amino acids. Per the germline V gene, CDR1 is SGHRS and CDR2 is YFSETQ. V trimming: 4 bases; J trimming: 4 bases; junction bases outside the gene matches: 6. The CDR3 is CASSQETGGTEAFF. The CDR3 nucleotides are TGCGCCAGCAGCCAAGAAACAGGGGGCACTGAAGCTTTCTTT.

This clone was observed a handful of times. V usage is TRBV2 and J usage is TRBJ2-5, with 8 nucleotides matching TRBD1. The CDR3 contains 17 residues. The junction had 16 bases not matched to a gene; V was cut back by 5 bases and J by 5 bases. CDR1 and CDR2 (germline): SNHLY, FYNNEI. The CDR3 loop is CASSSRFHQGATETQYF. The CDR3 DNA sequence: TGTGCCAGCAGTTCGCGTTTCCATCAGGGGGCGACGGAGACCCAGTACTTC.

The chain has TRBV6-1 and TRBJ1-4; 10 bases are shared with TRBD1. CDR3 length equals 16 residues. Looked up from germline, CDR1 is MNHNS and CDR2 is SASEGT. The J segment lost 1 base and the V segment lost 4 bases, leaving 3 bases of the junction unmatched. As DNA, the CDR3 is TGTGCCAGCAGTGTCAGGGACAGGGGAACTAATGAAAAACTGTTTTTT. Translated, it gives CASSVRDRGTNEKLFF.

Only a few counts were recorded for this clone. This sequence joins TRBV12-3 or TRBV12-4 and TRBJ1-5; D unclear. V dropped 3 bases and J dropped 6 bases, with 6 bases sitting between them. The CDR3 runs to 12 residues. The CDR3 coding sequence is TGTGCCAGCAGTTTCCTTCGTCAGCCCCAGCATTTT. Encoded protein: CASSFLRQPQHF.

The rearrangement uses TRBV5-4 and TRBJ1-3; TRBD1 matches 11 bases. The ends lost 3 bases at V and 6 bases at J; junction bases unmatched: 8. The CDR3 extends over 16 amino acids. From germline, CDR1 is SGHNT and CDR2 YYREEE (reference sequence). The CDR3 spells CASSSRDRGAQNTIYF. The CDR3 DNA reads TGTGCCAGCAGCTCCCGGGACAGGGGGGCGCAAAACACCATATATTTT.

The chain couples TRBV10-3 to TRBJ1-2; possible D gene TRBD1, 6 bases. V was shortened by 8 bases and J by 2 bases, with 18 bases between the two germline ends. The CDR3 loop spans 15 amino acids. Germline V gene sequence: CDR1 ENHRY, CDR2 SYGVKD. This chain's CDR3 is CAIAPGQLSNYGYTF. CDR3 DNA sequence: TGTGCCATCGCCCCAGGACAGCTCTCCAACTATGGCTACACCTTC.

The CDR3 DNA reads as TGTGCCAGCAGCTCCCTAGGGGACAAACCTAACTATGGCTACACCTTC. Translation: CASSSLGDKPNYGYTF. The chain combines TRBV5-6 with TRBJ1-2; D perhaps matches TRBD1 (6 bases). Germline loops: CDR1 SGHDT, CDR2 YYEEEE. The length of the CDR3 is 16 residues. The V gene lost 3 bases and the J gene lost 0 bases, with 15 bases spanning the gap.

The chain joins TRBV14 to TRBJ1-3; no clear D. This CDR3 region has 16 residues. CDR1 is SGHDN, CDR2 FVKESK, per germline. V was shortened by 0 bases and J by 0 bases, with 9 bases between the two germline ends. CDR3 sequence (DNA): TGTGCCAGCAGCCAAGATGTCGTTTTCTCTGGAAACACCATATATTTT. It specifies CASSQDVVFSGNTIYF.

The table lists this clone with a count of one. CDR3 in amino acids: CASSTDRSSYNSPLHF. In DNA form, the CDR3 reads TGTGCCAGCAGCACCGACAGAAGCTCCTATAATTCACCCCTCCACTTT. The gene calls are TRBV28 and TRBJ1-6; TRBD1 is a possible D gene (5 bases). CDR1 and CDR2 (germline): MDHEN, SYDVKM. The V gene lost 6 bases and the J gene lost 0 bases, with 12 bases spanning the gap. The CDR3 has 16 amino acids.